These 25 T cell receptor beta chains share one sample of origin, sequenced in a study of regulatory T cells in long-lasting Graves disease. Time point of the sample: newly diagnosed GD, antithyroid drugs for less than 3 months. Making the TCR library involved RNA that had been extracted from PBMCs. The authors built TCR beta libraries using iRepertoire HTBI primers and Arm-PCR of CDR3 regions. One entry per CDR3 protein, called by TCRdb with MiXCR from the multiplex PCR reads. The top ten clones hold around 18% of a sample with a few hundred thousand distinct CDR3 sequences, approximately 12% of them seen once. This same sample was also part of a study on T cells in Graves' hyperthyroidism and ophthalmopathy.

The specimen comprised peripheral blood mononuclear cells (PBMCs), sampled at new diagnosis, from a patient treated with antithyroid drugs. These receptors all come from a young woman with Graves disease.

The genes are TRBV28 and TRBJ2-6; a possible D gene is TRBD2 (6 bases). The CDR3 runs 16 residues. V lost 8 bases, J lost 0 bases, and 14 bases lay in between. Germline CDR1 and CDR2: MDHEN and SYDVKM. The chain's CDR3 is CASSPGLLSGANVLTF. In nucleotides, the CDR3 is TGTGCCAGCTCTCCGGGACTCCTCTCTGGGGCCAACGTCCTGACTTTC.

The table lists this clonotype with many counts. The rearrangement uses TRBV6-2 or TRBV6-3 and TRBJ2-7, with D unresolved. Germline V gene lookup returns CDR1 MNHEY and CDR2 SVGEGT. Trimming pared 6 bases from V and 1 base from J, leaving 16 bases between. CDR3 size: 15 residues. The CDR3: CASSPPTMGSYEQYF. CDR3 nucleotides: TGTGCCAGCAGCCCCCCAACCATGGGGTCCTACGAGCAGTACTTC.

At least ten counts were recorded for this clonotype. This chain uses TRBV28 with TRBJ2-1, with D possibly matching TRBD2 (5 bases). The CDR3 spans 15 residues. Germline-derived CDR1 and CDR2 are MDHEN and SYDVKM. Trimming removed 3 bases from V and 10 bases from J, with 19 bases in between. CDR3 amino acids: CASSFWASWPGEQFF. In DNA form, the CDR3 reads TGTGCCAGCAGTTTTTGGGCTAGCTGGCCCGGGGAGCAGTTCTTC.

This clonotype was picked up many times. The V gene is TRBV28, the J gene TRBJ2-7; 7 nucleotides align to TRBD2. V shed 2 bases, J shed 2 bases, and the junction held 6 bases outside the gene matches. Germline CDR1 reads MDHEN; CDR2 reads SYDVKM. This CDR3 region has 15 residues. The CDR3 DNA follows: TGTGCCAGCAGTTTAACCCCTAGCGGAGCCTACGAGCAGTACTTC. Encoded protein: CASSLTPSGAYEQYF.

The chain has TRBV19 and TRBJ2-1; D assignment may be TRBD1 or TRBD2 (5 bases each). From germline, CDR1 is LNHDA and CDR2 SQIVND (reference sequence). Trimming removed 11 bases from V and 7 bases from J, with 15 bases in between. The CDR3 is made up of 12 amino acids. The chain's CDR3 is CASMGWGNEQFF. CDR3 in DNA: TGTGCCTCTATGGGGTGGGGGAATGAGCAGTTCTTC.

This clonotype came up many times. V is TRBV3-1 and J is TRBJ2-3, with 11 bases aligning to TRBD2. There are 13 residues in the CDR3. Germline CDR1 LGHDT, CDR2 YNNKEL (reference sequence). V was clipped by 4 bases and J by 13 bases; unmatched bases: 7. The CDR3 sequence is CASSRKLAGDEYF. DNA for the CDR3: TGTGCCAGCAGCCGTAAACTAGCGGGAGACGAGTATTTT.

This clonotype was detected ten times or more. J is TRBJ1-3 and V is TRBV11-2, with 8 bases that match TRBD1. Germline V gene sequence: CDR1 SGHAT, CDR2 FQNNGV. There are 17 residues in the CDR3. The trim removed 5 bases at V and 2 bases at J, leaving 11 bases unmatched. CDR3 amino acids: CASSPRIGRGPGNTIYF. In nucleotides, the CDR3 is TGTGCCAGCAGCCCCCGTATCGGCAGGGGGCCTGGAAACACCATATATTTT.

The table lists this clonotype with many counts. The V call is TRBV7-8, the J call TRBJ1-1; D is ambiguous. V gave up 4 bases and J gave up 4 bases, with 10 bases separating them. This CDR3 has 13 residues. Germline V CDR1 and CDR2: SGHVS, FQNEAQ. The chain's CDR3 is CASSSLTSTEAFF. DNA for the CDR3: TGTGCCAGCAGCTCCTTGACGAGCACTGAAGCTTTCTTT.

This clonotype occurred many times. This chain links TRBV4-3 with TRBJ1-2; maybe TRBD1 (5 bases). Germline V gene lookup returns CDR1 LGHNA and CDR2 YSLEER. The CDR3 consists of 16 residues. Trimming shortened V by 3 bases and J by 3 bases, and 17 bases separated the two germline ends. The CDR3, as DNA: TGCGCCAGCAGCCACCGGGGACGGGGCATAGACTATGGCTACACCTTC. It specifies CASSHRGRGIDYGYTF.

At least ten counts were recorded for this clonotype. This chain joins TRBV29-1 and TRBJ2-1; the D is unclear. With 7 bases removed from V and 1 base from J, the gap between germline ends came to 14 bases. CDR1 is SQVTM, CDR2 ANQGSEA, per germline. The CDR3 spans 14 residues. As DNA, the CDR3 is TGCAGCGCCGCCCCGGACGGGTCCTACAATGAGCAGTTCTTC. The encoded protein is CSAAPDGSYNEQFF.

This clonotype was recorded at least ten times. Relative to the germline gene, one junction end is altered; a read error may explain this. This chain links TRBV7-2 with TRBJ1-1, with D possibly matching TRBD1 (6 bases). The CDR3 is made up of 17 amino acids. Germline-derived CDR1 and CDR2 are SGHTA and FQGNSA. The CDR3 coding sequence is TGCGCCAGCAGCCACCCCCTGGGCGGGAGTAGGGGGACTGAAGCTTTCTTT. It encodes CASSHPLGGSRGTEAFF.

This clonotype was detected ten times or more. CDR3 coding DNA: TGCGCCAGCAGCCGAAGAGAGGGGGCATGGGAAGCTTTCTTT. The encoded protein is CASSRREGAWEAFF. The chain links TRBV4-3 to TRBJ1-1; 7 nucleotides agree with TRBD1. Trimming took 4 bases from V and 8 from J; bases not matched to a gene: 10. The V gene's germline CDR1 is LGHNA and CDR2 YSLEER. This CDR3 spans 14 amino acids.

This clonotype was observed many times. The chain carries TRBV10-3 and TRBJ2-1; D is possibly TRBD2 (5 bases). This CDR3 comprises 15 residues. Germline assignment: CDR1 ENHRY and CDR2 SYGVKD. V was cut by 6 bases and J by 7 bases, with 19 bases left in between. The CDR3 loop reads CAISLELPPGNEQFF. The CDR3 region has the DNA TGTGCCATCAGCTTGGAGCTCCCCCCGGGGAATGAGCAGTTCTTC.

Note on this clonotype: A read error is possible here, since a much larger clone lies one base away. The CDR3 bases are TGTACCAGCTCACCGGGGTCCGGGGAGACCCAGTACTTC. Residues: CTSSPGSGETQYF. The chain is built from TRBV18 and TRBJ2-5; a weak D match, TRBD2 (5 bases). The germline gives CDR1 KGHSH, CDR2 LQKENI. The CDR3 length is 13 residues.

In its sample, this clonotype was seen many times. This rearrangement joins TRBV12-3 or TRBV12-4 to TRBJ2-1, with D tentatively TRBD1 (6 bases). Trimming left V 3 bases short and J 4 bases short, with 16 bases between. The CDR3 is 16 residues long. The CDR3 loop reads CASSLQGSAFYNEQFF. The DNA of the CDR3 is TGTGCCAGCAGTTTGCAGGGGTCTGCATTTTACAATGAGCAGTTCTTC.

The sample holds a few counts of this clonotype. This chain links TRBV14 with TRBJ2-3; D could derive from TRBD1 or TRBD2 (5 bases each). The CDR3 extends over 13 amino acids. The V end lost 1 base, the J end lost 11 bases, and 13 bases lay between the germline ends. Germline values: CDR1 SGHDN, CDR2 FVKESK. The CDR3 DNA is TGTGCCAGCAGCCAAGGAGTTGGGACCGGGCAGTATTTT. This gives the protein CASSQGVGTGQYF.

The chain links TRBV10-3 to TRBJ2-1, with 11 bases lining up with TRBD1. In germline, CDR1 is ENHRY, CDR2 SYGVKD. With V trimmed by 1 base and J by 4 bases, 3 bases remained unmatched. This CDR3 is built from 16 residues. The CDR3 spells CAISEFGQGAYNEQFF. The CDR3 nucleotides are TGTGCCATCAGTGAGTTCGGACAGGGGGCTTACAATGAGCAGTTCTTC.

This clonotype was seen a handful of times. CDR3 sequence reads: CASSLQQGRNYGYTF. The CDR3 coding sequence is TGTGCCAGCAGCTTACAGCAGGGGAGAAACTATGGCTACACCTTC. V and J are TRBV7-2 and TRBJ1-2; weak D call: TRBD1 (6 bases). CDR1 and CDR2 (germline): SGHTA, FQGNSA. The V and J ends lost 2 bases and 2 bases respectively, with 12 bases between them. This CDR3 region has 15 residues. Full variable domain (remainder filled in from reference TRBV7-2 and TRBJ1-2): GAGVSQSPSNKVTEKGKDVELRCDPISGHTALYWYRQSLGQGLEFLIYFQGNSAPDKSGLPSDRFSAERTGGSVSTLTIQRTQQEDSAVYLCASSLQQGRNYGYTFGSGTRLTVV.

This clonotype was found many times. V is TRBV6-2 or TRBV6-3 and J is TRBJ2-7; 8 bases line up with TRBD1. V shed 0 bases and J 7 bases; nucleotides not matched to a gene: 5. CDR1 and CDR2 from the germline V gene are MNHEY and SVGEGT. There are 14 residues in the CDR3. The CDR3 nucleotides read TGTGCCAGCAGTTACTCCAGGGGGCCAAGAGAGCAGTACTTC. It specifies CASSYSRGPREQYF.

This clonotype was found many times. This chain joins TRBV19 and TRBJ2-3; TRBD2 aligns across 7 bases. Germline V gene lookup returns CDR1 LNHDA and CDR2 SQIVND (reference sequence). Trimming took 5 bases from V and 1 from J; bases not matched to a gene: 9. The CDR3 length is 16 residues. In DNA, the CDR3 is TGTGCCAGTAGTGAGGCTAGCGGCTACGGCACAGATACGCAGTATTTT. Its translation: CASSEASGYGTDTQYF.

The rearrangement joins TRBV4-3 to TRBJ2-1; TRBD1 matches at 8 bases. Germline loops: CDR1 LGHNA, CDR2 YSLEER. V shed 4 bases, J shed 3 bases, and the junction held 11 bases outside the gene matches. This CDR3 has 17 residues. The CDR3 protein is CASSRAMETGDYNEQFF. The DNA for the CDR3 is TGCGCCAGCAGCCGCGCGATGGAGACAGGGGACTACAATGAGCAGTTCTTC.

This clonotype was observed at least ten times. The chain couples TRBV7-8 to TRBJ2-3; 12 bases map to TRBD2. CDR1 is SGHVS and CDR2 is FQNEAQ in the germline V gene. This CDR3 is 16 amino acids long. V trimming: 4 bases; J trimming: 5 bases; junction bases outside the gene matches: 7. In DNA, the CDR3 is TGTGCCAGCAGCTCCCTAGCGGGAGGGCCTGGAGATACGCAGTATTTT. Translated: CASSSLAGGPGDTQYF.

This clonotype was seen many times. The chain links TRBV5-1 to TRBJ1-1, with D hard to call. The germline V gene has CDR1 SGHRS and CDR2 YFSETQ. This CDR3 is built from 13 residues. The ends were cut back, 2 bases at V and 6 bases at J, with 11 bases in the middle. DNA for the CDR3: TGCGCCAGCAGCTTTAGGGCTTTAGCTGAAGCTTTCTTT. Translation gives CASSFRALAEAFF.

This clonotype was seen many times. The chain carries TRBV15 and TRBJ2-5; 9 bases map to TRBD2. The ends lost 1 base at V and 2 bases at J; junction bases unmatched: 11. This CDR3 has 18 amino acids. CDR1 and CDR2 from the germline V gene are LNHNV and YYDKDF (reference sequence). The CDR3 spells CATSRVGRTSDIQETQYF. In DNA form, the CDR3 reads TGTGCCACCAGCAGAGTGGGGAGGACTAGCGATATACAAGAGACCCAGTACTTC. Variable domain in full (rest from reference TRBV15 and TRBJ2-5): DAMVIQNPRYQVTQFGKPVTLSCSQTLNHNVMYWYQQKSSQAPKLLFHYYDKDFNNEADTPDNFQSRRPNTSFCFLDIRSPGLGDTAMYLCATSRVGRTSDIQETQYFGPGTRLLVL.

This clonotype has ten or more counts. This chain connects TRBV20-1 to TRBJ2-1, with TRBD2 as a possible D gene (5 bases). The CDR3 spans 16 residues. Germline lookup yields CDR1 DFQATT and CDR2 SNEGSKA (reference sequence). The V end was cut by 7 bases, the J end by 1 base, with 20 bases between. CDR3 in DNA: TGCAGTGGAACCGGGGTCGCTCCAAGGTCCTACAATGAGCAGTTCTTC. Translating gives CSGTGVAPRSYNEQFF.